This T cell receptor (beta chain) was captured in a study of T cell changes during pregnancy in multiple sclerosis. Data came from immunoSEQ multiplex PCR; TCRdb stores just in-frame clones and leaves some out. This table has tens of thousands of clones, around 92% appearing once. This clone showed up just once. Germline V gene lookup returns CDR1 SGHRS and CDR2 YFSETQ. CDR3 size: 15 residues. After removal of 4 bases from V and 0 bases from J, the junction contained 6 bases not matched to a gene. This TCR came from a female donor in good health, enrolled as a control in a pregnancy study. The chain is built from TRBV5-1 and TRBJ1-1; TRBD1 aligns across 7 bases. Sequencing used peripheral blood, obtained after pregnancy. In nucleotides, the CDR3 is TGCGCCAGCAGCCTTGGTGGGACAGTGAACACTGAAGCTTTCTTT. As protein: CASSLGGTVNTEAFF.